Listed here is a single T cell receptor beta chain. This clonotype was counted a few times. Its antigen has not been determined. No base qualities exist here, and no much larger clone lies one base off it. The data originate from a study of blood T cells in healthy people across ages (dated by TCRdb to between 2014 and 2017). The study in broad terms: Template switching captured roughly one uniquely barcoded TCR beta cDNA molecule per two T cells in model experiments. Age-related changes in TCR beta repertoire diversity were measured in the study by deep sequencing normalized with unique cDNA molecular identifiers. The donors were divided into four age groups: young (average around 16 years), middle-aged (about 40), aged (62) and long-lived (around 80). Donors of different ages were randomly distributed across sequencing lanes to avoid experimental bias. The study analyzed two additional independent replicas of 1 million unique cDNA reads from the same blood draw for two donors, one aged 18 to 29 and one aged 80 or older. The paper's findings and limits, for the study overall: Compared with the aged group, more naive CD4+ T cells, fewer expanded clones and increased TCR diversity were shown by the long-lived group, suggesting age selection. Since profiling was done on bulk unsorted PBMCs, naive and antigen-experienced compartments could not be conclusively compared. Estimates of total diversity from one million sequenced T cells were regarded as lower bounds and underestimates. Donor CMV infection status was unknown, potentially confounding age-related changes in expanded clonotypes. The percentage of naive T cells measured by flow cytometry correlated strongly with observed TCR beta diversity. As age increased, observed TCR beta diversity per million T cells dropped in a roughly linear way, and a significant reduction was already evident by age about 40.

The receptor library was made with 5' RACE. These reads were obtained on an Illumina HiSeq 2500. A second PCR of roughly 7 to 11 cycles was performed with a sample-barcoded 5' primer and a J-beta primer mix. Each TCR beta cDNA molecule received a unique molecular identifier from a template-switch 5' adaptor carrying 12 random nucleotides. Each sample yielded at least 2.5 million CDR3-containing paired-end reads. All of the RNA was converted into first-strand cDNA using the Mint cDNA synthesis kit, with a TRBC-specific oligonucleotide serving as the primer. Following uracil-DNA glycosylase treatment, a first 18-cycle PCR with universal primers M1SS and BC2_uni_R was performed on all cDNA. As for how the authors treated the data: For normalization, 1 million high-quality reads were randomly selected from each sample, with every read carrying a distinct molecular identifier. Instead of being binned into consensus sequences, reads with shared molecular identifiers were discarded. MiTCR, with a Q25 quality threshold and the strictest error-elimination algorithm, was used for CDR3 identification, clonotype clustering and error correction. Lower-bound total TCR beta diversity was estimated with a nonparametric unseen species model using Euler transformation. The raw public reads went through TCRdb reprocessing: fastp at Q25, MiXCR clone calling, in-frame beta chains kept. Merged by CDR3 protein, the rows form single entries marked with the most common genes and DNA. What appears here as the V and J calls and clone size reflects TCRdb's work, not the paper's. This sample lists about 640,000 distinct CDR3 sequences; approximately 50% were detected once. The top ten clones comprise 30% to 45% of the sample.

The germline V gene specifies SGHTA as CDR1 and FQGNSA as CDR2. The CDR3 starts with the cysteine, ends with the phenylalanine, and has 16 residues. Here the CDR3 DNA is all that survives: 48 bases in frame from base 1. Here V drops 0 bases and J drops 8 bases, and the junction holds 5 bases not matched to any gene. The donors were roughly 38 Caucasian individuals from Russia, aged about 6 to 100 years, who were systemically healthy. Each donor gave roughly 11 milliliters of peripheral blood, drawn into EDTA-treated Vacutainer tubes. Ficoll-Paque density-gradient centrifugation was used to isolate PBMCs, with at least 7 million obtained per sample. Total RNA, at least 6 micrograms per sample, was extracted from PBMCs with Trizol reagent. Naive CD45RAhigh/CD27high T cell percentages were measured by flow cytometry on a PBMC aliquot from every donor.

This sequence originates from a man in his 60s in good health. Sequenced material: blood. The V and J segments used are TRBV7-2 and TRBJ2-1, with 12 bases aligning to TRBD2. The base sequence is TGTGCCAGCAGCTTAGCGATGGCTAGCGGGGGGGATGAGCAGTTCTTC. This gives the protein CASSLAMASGGDEQFF.